The 26 T cell receptor beta chains below were found in one sample sequenced in a study of blood T cell repertoires in COVID-19. Sequenced by immunoSEQ multiplex PCR; TCRdb stores in-frame clones only, minus some. The sample includes 300,000 or so clones, 91% of them seen just once. The source material was peripheral blood. All receptors come from a woman aged 25-40 years with COVID-19, enrolled during active disease.

The chain joins TRBV6-5 to TRBJ1-1; D is unresolved. Germline V lookup: CDR1 MNHEY, CDR2 SVGAGI. The V gene lost 4 bases and the J gene lost 1 base, with 10 bases spanning the gap. The CDR3 totals 14 residues. The CDR3 coding sequence is TGTGCCAGCAGTTTAGCGACAAAGAACACTGAAGCTTTCTTT. Translation: CASSLATKNTEAFF.

V is TRBV11-2 and J is TRBJ2-2, with TRBD2 matching over 9 bases. The J segment lost 0 bases and the V segment lost 6 bases, leaving 5 bases of the junction unmatched. The germline gives CDR1 SGHAT, CDR2 FQNNGV. The CDR3 length is 16 residues. This chain's CDR3 is CASRRSSGTNTGELFF. The CDR3 DNA reads as TGTGCCAGCAGACGTTCTAGCGGGACGAACACCGGGGAGCTGTTTTTT.

This chain joins TRBV12-3 or TRBV12-4 and TRBJ1-1, with a possible D match to TRBD1 (5 bases). Trimming took 3 bases from V and 3 from J, leaving 8 bases between them. This CDR3 spans 13 amino acids. The CDR3 DNA follows: TGTGCCAGCAGTTTTGACAGTTACACTGAAGCTTTCTTT. Translation gives CASSFDSYTEAFF.

The genes are TRBV5-5 and TRBJ2-5, with a weak D call TRBD1 (6 bases). CDR1 is SGHKS and CDR2 is YYEKEE in the germline V gene (reference sequence). The CDR3 has 15 amino acids. Trimming removed 4 bases from V and 5 bases from J, with 18 bases in between. CDR3 nucleotides: TGTGCCAGCAGCCAGCCTGGACAGCGAGGGGAGACCCAGTACTTC. Residues: CASSQPGQRGETQYF.

The CDR3 DNA reads as TGTGCCAGCAGTTGGGGACTAGCGGGGAGCACAGATACGCAGTATTTT. It encodes CASSWGLAGSTDTQYF. The rearrangement links TRBV28 to TRBJ2-3; 13 bases agree with TRBD2. V gave up 4 bases and J gave up 0 bases; unmatched junction bases: 1. CDR3 length: 16 amino acids. CDR1 and CDR2 (germline): MDHEN, SYDVKM.

The chain recombines TRBV6-5 with TRBJ1-1; TRBD1 is a possible D gene (5 bases). The V gene's germline CDR1 is MNHEY and CDR2 SVGAGI. This CDR3 region has 14 residues. V was clipped by 1 base and J by 1 base, with 7 bases between them. CDR3 bases: TGTGCCAGCAGTTACTACAGGAAGAACACTGAAGCTTTCTTT. This translates into CASSYYRKNTEAFF.

J is TRBJ2-7 and V is TRBV5-1; the match to TRBD1 covers 9 bases. The V gene's germline CDR1 is SGHRS and CDR2 YFSETQ. The junction had 2 bases not matched to a gene; V was cut back by 0 bases and J by 1 base. CDR3 length equals 15 residues. The CDR3 protein is CASSLAQGASYEQYF. CDR3 bases: TGCGCCAGCAGCTTGGCACAGGGGGCGTCCTACGAGCAGTACTTC.

The chain recombines TRBV20-1 with TRBJ2-5; 7 bases map to TRBD1. Germline CDR1 and CDR2: DFQATT and SNEGSKA (reference sequence). V lost 3 bases to trimming and J lost 2 bases; unmatched junction nucleotides: 6. The CDR3 consists of 14 residues. The CDR3 is CSASPLTGQETQYF. The CDR3 DNA reads as TGCAGTGCTAGTCCACTGACAGGGCAAGAGACCCAGTACTTC.

V usage is TRBV11-2 and J usage is TRBJ2-1, with TRBD2 matching 8 bases. V shed 6 bases and J 6 bases; nucleotides not matched to a gene: 7. CDR3 length: 14 residues. Germline V gene sequence: CDR1 SGHAT, CDR2 FQNNGV. The CDR3 nucleotides read TGTGCCAGCAGGCGAGCGGGAGTAAGCAATGAGCAGTTCTTC. Translated, it gives CASRRAGVSNEQFF.

The rearrangement joins TRBV6-1 to TRBJ1-5; D is unclear. This CDR3 has 17 residues. Germline V gives CDR1 MNHNS, CDR2 SASEGT. V lost 2 bases to trimming and J lost 5 bases, with 19 bases between them. CDR3 in amino acids: CASSELSTASSDQPQHF. In DNA form, the CDR3 reads TGTGCCAGCAGTGAACTTAGTACTGCCTCCTCGGATCAGCCCCAGCATTTT.

This chain connects TRBV5-1 to TRBJ2-5; TRBD1 is a possible D gene (5 bases). This CDR3 is built from 13 residues. With 1 base removed from V and 3 bases from J, the gap between germline ends came to 7 bases. The germline CDR1 and CDR2 sequences are SGHRS and YFSETQ. CDR3 bases: TGCGCCAGCAGCTTGTGGGGCGAAGAGACCCAGTACTTC. This translates into CASSLWGEETQYF. Full variable domain (outside the CDR3, taken from reference TRBV5-1 and TRBJ2-5): KAGVTQTPRYLIKTRGQQVTLSCSPISGHRSVSWYQQTPGQGLQFLFEYFSETQRNKGNFPGRFSGRQFSNSRSEMNVSTLELGDSALYLCASSLWGEETQYFGPGTRLLVL.

CDR3: CASMRDRSTEAFF. CDR3 DNA: TGTGCCAGCATGAGGGACAGAAGCACTGAAGCTTTCTTT. The genes are TRBV6-5 and TRBJ1-1, with TRBD1 matching 7 bases. With V trimmed by 7 bases and J by 4 bases, 6 bases remained unmatched. Germline assignment: CDR1 MNHEY and CDR2 SVGAGI. The CDR3 contains 13 residues.

This clone was picked up a small number of times. V gene TRBV19 combines with J gene TRBJ1-3; no firm D call. Germline V gene data show CDR1 as LNHDA and CDR2 as SQIVND (reference sequence). This CDR3 has 15 residues. Trimming took off 3 bases at V and 0 bases at J, with 9 bases between the two ends. As DNA, the CDR3 is TGTGCCAGTAGTATCGGGGATCTCTCTGGAAACACCATATATTTT. This sequence encodes CASSIGDLSGNTIYF.

This clone was counted a few times. The chain employs TRBV5-5 and TRBJ2-2; 12 nucleotides line up with TRBD2. Germline CDR1 is SGHKS and CDR2 is YYEKEE (reference sequence). V shed 3 bases, J shed 7 bases, and the junction held 7 bases outside the gene matches. The CDR3 is 16 residues long. For the CDR3, the DNA is TGTGCCAGCAGCTCAGAGACTAGCGGGAGAATCGGGGAGCTGTTTTTT. Translation: CASSSETSGRIGELFF.

V usage is TRBV2 and J usage is TRBJ1-3; unclear D gene. The germline gives CDR1 SNHLY, CDR2 FYNNEI. CDR3 length equals 13 residues. V gave up 2 bases and J gave up 5 bases, with 7 bases separating them. The DNA of the CDR3 is TGTGCCAGCAGTGAATCCAGAAGAAACACCATATATTTT. Translation: CASSESRRNTIYF.

The J gene is TRBJ1-1, the V gene TRBV16; 7 positions match TRBD1. Per germline, CDR1 KGHSY and CDR2 FQNENV. Unmatched junction bases numbered 10, after V lost 8 bases and J lost 1 base. This CDR3 is 15 amino acids long. The DNA for the CDR3 is TGTGCCAGCCTAGAAGGGGGCGGGTGGAACACTGAAGCTTTCTTT. It encodes CASLEGGGWNTEAFF.

The chain employs TRBV30 and TRBJ2-7; TRBD1 agrees at 8 bases. This CDR3 is built from 15 residues. V was clipped by 4 bases and J by 4 bases; unmatched bases: 12. Germline V CDR1 and CDR2: GTSNPN, SVGIG (reference sequence). CDR3 sequence: CAWTTRDRTGYEQYF. DNA for the CDR3: TGTGCCTGGACTACACGGGACAGGACGGGTTACGAGCAGTACTTC.

A remark on this clone: The same CDR3 can be traced to other DNA sequences in this sample. The chain is built from TRBV27 and TRBJ2-7; tentative D call: TRBD1 (6 bases). Germline lookup yields CDR1 MNHEY and CDR2 SMNVEV (reference sequence). This CDR3 contains 14 residues. V lost 5 bases to trimming and J lost 0 bases, with 11 bases between them. CDR3 region: CASSRDRSSYEQYF. For the CDR3, the DNA is TGTGCCAGCAGTCGAGACAGGAGCTCCTACGAGCAGTACTTC.

For the CDR3, the DNA is TGTGCCAGCAGCGAAGAGCGGAATGAGCAGTTCTTC. It specifies CASSEERNEQFF. This rearrangement joins TRBV27 to TRBJ2-1, with D perhaps matching TRBD2 (5 bases). With 6 bases removed from V and 7 bases from J, the gap between germline ends came to 10 bases. CDR3 length equals 12 residues. Germline V lookup: CDR1 MNHEY, CDR2 SMNVEV (reference sequence).

This chain links TRBV7-9 with TRBJ1-5; 7 nucleotides agree with TRBD1. The germline CDR1 and CDR2 sequences are SEHNR and FQNEAQ (reference sequence). Unmatched junction bases numbered 2, after V lost 5 bases and J lost 4 bases. The CDR3 is 13 amino acids. The CDR3 region has the DNA TGTGCCAGCAGCCCAGGGGGAAATCAGCCCCAGCATTTT. As protein: CASSPGGNQPQHF.

The rearrangement uses TRBV3-1 (or the pseudogene TRBV3-2) and TRBJ2-2; TRBD2 matches at 8 bases. The germline gives CDR1 LGHDT, CDR2 YNNKEL (reference sequence). This CDR3 contains 16 residues. Unmatched junction bases numbered 8, after V lost 4 bases and J lost 4 bases. The CDR3: CASSRSGTRGTGELFF. CDR3 DNA sequence: TGTGCCAGCAGCCGATCCGGGACTAGGGGCACCGGGGAGCTGTTTTTT.

V and J are TRBV19 and TRBJ1-2; tentative D call: TRBD1 (6 bases). Trimming removed 5 bases from V and 8 bases from J, with 15 bases in between. The V gene's germline CDR1 is LNHDA and CDR2 SQIVND (reference sequence). The CDR3 is made up of 13 amino acids. The CDR3 nucleotides are TGTGCCAGTAGTTTTACAGGGTTCGGAGGCTACACCTTC. Its protein is CASSFTGFGGYTF.

The V and J genes are TRBV4-1 and TRBJ1-2; 8 bases map to TRBD1. The germline gives CDR1 MGHRA, CDR2 YSYEKL. The J segment lost 0 bases and the V segment lost 3 bases, leaving 9 bases of the junction unmatched. The CDR3 extends over 17 amino acids. The CDR3 protein is CASSHLTRQGPNYGYTF. In nucleotides, the CDR3 is TGCGCCAGCAGCCATCTAACCCGACAGGGGCCTAACTATGGCTACACCTTC.

The DNA for the CDR3 is TGTGCCAGCAGTCCCACGGGTGCGAACACCGGGGAGCTGTTTTTT. Translation: CASSPTGANTGELFF. This rearrangement joins TRBV27 to TRBJ2-2; the D is unclear. CDR1 and CDR2 (germline): MNHEY, SMNVEV (reference sequence). This CDR3 region has 15 residues. Trimming left V 5 bases short and J 0 bases short, with 10 bases between.

This chain joins TRBV10-3 and TRBJ2-1; D gene uncertain. This CDR3 contains 13 residues. The germline V gene has CDR1 ENHRY and CDR2 SYGVKD. Between the trimmed V and J ends, which lost 3 bases and 6 bases, there was a span of 9 bases. The CDR3 bases are TGTGCCATCAGTGATGCTAGTCTCAATGAGCAGTTCTTC. It codes for CAISDASLNEQFF.

The rearrangement uses TRBV10-2 and TRBJ2-4, with TRBD2 matching over 8 bases. With 3 bases clipped from V and 4 bases from J, the junction kept 5 bases outside the gene matches. Germline values: CDR1 WSHSY, CDR2 SAAADI. CDR3 size: 15 residues. The CDR3 spells CASSETSGRKNIQYF. The CDR3 DNA sequence: TGCGCCAGCAGTGAAACTAGCGGCCGAAAAAACATTCAGTACTTC.